This is a list of T cell receptor beta chains from one sample in a study of T cells in localized non-small cell lung cancer. The method was immunoSEQ multiplex PCR; TCRdb's version includes in-frame clones alone and lacks a portion of them. The table lists tens of thousands of clones, around 90% of them singletons. This specimen was peripheral blood, taken before any cancer treatment. These receptors came from a woman aged 35-70 years with stage I squamous cell lung carcinoma. The CDR3 runs from the conserved cysteine through the conserved F or W. A D gene is named only where the DNA matches it firmly. Size tells how often a clone was seen (once, few, many) or the class of an expanded clone, and some rows leave it out.

abundance	j_gene	v_gene	d_gene	CDR3nt	CDR3aa
NA	TRBJ2-7	TRBV28	NA	TGTGCCAGCTGTGGGAGGCCAGGGACCTACGAGCAGTACTTC	CASCGRPGTYEQYF
NA	TRBJ1-2	TRBV10-3	NA	TGTGCCATCAGTGAGTCGAGGCAATTCAACTATGGCTACACCTTC	CAISESRQFNYGYTF
NA	TRBJ1-1	TRBV7-2	NA	TGTGCCAGCAGCTTAGCGCAAAGACGTCAGGTGGTTGAAGCTTTCTTT	CASSLAQRRQVVEAFF
NA	TRBJ1-6	TRBV15	NA	TGTGCCACCAGCAGAGTCGTGGGGGAAAATTCACCCCTCCACTTT	CATSRVVGENSPLHF
NA	TRBJ2-1	TRBV11-2	TRBD1	TGTGCCAGCAGCTTAGATTGGGACAGCTACAATGAGCAGTTCTTC	CASSLDWDSYNEQFF
NA	TRBJ1-2	TRBV30	NA	TGTGCCTGGACTATCCCATGGCTTCCTAACTATGGCTACACCTTC	CAWTIPWLPNYGYTF
NA	TRBJ1-1	TRBV11-2	NA	TGTGCCAGCAGCCGGTCCAGGGCCGGCACTGAAGCTTTCTTT	CASSRSRAGTEAFF
NA	TRBJ2-2	TRBV10-3	NA	TGTGCCATCAGTGGGAACACCGGGGAGCTGTTTTTT	CAISGNTGELFF
NA	TRBJ1-1	TRBV7-2	NA	TGTGCCAGCAGCGCAGGGCTTCGCACTGAAGCTTTCTTT	CASSAGLRTEAFF
NA	TRBJ2-3	TRBV18	NA	TGTGCCAGCTCAATCCCGTATAGGGCTAAGCAGTCAGATACGCAGTATTTT	CASSIPYRAKQSDTQYF
NA	TRBJ1-2	TRBV2	NA	TGTGCCAGCAGTGACGCCCGGAACTATGGCTACACCTTC	CASSDARNYGYTF
once	TRBJ1-2	TRBV21-1	NA	TGTGCCAGCAGCAAGCGAGGCAGGGTGAAGTATGGCTACACCTTC	CASSKRGRVKYGYTF
NA	TRBJ1-1	TRBV2	NA	TGTGCCAGCAGTGTGGACCGAAGCACTGAAGCTTTCTTT	CASSVDRSTEAFF
NA	TRBJ1-1	TRBV10-3	TRBD1	TGTGCCATCAGTGGGGGACAGAAGAACACTGAAGCTTTCTTT	CAISGGQKNTEAFF
NA	TRBJ2-3	TRBV5-4	NA	TGTGCCAGCAGCCCGGACAGAAGCACAGATACGCAGTATTTT	CASSPDRSTDTQYF
NA	TRBJ2-3	TRBV13	TRBD2	TGTGCCAGCAGCTCCGACGGACTAGCGGGGACCACAGATACGCAGTATTTT	CASSSDGLAGTTDTQYF
NA	TRBJ2-2	TRBV6-5	TRBD1	TGTGCCAGCAGTTACGGGGACAGGGGATACGGCGGGGAGCTGTTTTTT	CASSYGDRGYGGELFF
NA	TRBJ1-1	TRBV12-1	NA	TGTGCCAGCAAACACCAGGAACCTTCAAACTCTGAAGCTTTCTTT	CASKHQEPSNSEAFF
NA	TRBJ2-2	TRBV19	NA	TGTGCCAGTAGTAGAGGGCAGGGTGCGGGCACCGGGGAGCTGTTTTTT	CASSRGQGAGTGELFF
NA	TRBJ1-1	TRBV9	NA	TGTGCCAGCAGCTATAATGACAAGAACACTGAAGCTTTCTTT	CASSYNDKNTEAFF
NA	TRBJ2-7	TRBV14	NA	TGTGCCAGCAGCCAAGAACCGGGGCTCGAGCAGTACTTC	CASSQEPGLEQYF
few	TRBJ1-1	TRBV6-5	NA	TGTGCCAGCAGTGCGTCCATGGGGGGCGTCACTGAAGCTTTCTTT	CASSASMGGVTEAFF
NA	TRBJ2-3	TRBV6-6	NA	TGTGCCATTAGTTCGCCCACAGATACGCAGTATTTT	CAISSPTDTQYF
NA	TRBJ2-7	TRBV5-6	TRBD1	TGTGCCAGCAGCCCAGGGACAGAATACGAGCAGTACTTC	CASSPGTEYEQYF
NA	TRBJ1-1	TRBV6-4	NA	TGTGCCAGCAGTGTTTCGGGGAAGAGCACTGAAGCTTTCTTT	CASSVSGKSTEAFF
NA	TRBJ1-3	TRBV2	NA	TGTGCCAGCAGTGAAGTGGGCGGCCCTGGAAACACCATATATTTT	CASSEVGGPGNTIYF
NA	TRBJ2-3	TRBV5-1	NA	TGCGCCAGCAGCTTGGGGGGATACGGGGATACGCAGTATTTT	CASSLGGYGDTQYF
NA	TRBJ2-3	TRBV7-2	NA	TGTGCCAGCAGCTTCTGGCGGGGTGGAGATACGCAGTATTTT	CASSFWRGGDTQYF
few	TRBJ1-1	TRBV13	NA	TGTGCCAGCAGTCGGACGACAGCGTACACTGAAGCTTTCTTT	CASSRTTAYTEAFF
few	TRBJ2-2	TRBV27	TRBD1	TGTGCCAGCCGGGAGGGACAAACCGGGACAGGGGGCGAAACCGGGGAGCTGTTTTTT	CASREGQTGTGGETGELFF
NA	TRBJ2-4	TRBV13	NA	TGTGCCAGCAGCCCCCCGGACAGTATAAGAGCCAAAAACATTCAGTACTTC	CASSPPDSIRAKNIQYF